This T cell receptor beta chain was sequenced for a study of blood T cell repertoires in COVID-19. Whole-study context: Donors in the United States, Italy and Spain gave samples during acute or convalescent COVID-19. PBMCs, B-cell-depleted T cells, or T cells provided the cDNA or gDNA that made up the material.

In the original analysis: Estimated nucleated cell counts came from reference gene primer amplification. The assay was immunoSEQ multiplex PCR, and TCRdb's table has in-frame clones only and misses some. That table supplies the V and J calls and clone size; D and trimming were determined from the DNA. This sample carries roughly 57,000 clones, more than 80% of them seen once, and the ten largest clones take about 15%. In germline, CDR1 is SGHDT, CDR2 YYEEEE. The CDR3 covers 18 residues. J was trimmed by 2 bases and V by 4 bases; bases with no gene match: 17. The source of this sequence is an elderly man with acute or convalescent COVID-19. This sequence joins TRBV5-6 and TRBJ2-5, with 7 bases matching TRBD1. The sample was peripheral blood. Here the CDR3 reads CASSRGLNWDRLQETQYF. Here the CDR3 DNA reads TGTGCCAGCAGCAGGGGCCTGAATTGGGACAGACTGCAAGAGACCCAGTACTTC.